This T cell receptor (beta chain) was sequenced during a study of blood T cell repertoires in COVID-19. Study in general: COVID-19 samples, acute and convalescent, were from the United States, Italy and Spain. Sources were T cells, B-cell-depleted T cells, or PBMCs; the material itself was cDNA or gDNA.

Some clones are missing from TCRdb's copy, which holds only in-frame ones; the method was immunoSEQ multiplex PCR. The sample contains 200,000 to 300,000 clones, 80% to 95% of which appear only once. This CDR3 spans 16 amino acids. The V gene end was trimmed by 5 bases and the J gene end by 9 bases; junction bases not matched to a gene: 11. From germline, CDR1 is PRHDT and CDR2 FYEKMQ (reference sequence). Sequences were obtained from peripheral blood. The clonotype was recovered from a man aged 30 to 39 with COVID-19, enrolled during active disease. V usage is TRBV13 and J usage is TRBJ1-6; the match to TRBD1 covers 9 bases. In DNA form, the CDR3 reads TGTGCCAGCAGCCGGACAGGGGCTCCGTACGGTTCACCCCTCCACTTT. Protein sequence: CASSRTGAPYGSPLHF.